This TCR beta chain originates from a study of shared clonotypes between healthy human individuals (dated by TCRdb to the early 2020s). About the investigation overall: A couple of women and a few men aged 18 to 49 years were included in the cohort. For each donor, CD4 naive and CD4 memory were each given three plates, CD8 naive was given two plates, and CD8 memory was given one plate. To estimate repertoire size and how much clonotype sharing occurs between individuals, the study deeply sequenced the blood TCR repertoires of a handful of healthy adults. To increase sequencing depth and limit assay-specific biases, TCR repertoire library preparation and sequencing were carried out by different laboratories using diverse techniques. Between about 0.94 and 10 billion PBMCs per donor were obtained by leukapheresis.

The germline V gene specifies MGHDK as CDR1 and SYGVNS as CDR2. The germline V and J ends show losses of 8 bases and 0 bases respectively, and no gene match explains 6 bases of the junction. The CDR3 spans 16 residues, from the cysteine through the phenylalanine. Only CDR3 DNA is held: 48 bases, read in frame from base 1. Beyond this particular receptor, the publication reports: Sampling was limited to blood, and TCR repertoires in tissue likely differ from TCR repertoires in blood. Sharing across several donors was observed for around 5% of naive CD4, under 4% of naive CD8, over 2% of memory CD4, and 0.4% of memory CD8 clonotypes. Incomplete sequencing was indicated by rarefaction of sorted-subset datasets, despite the large sequencing depth. Based on pairwise subsampling, the degree of clonotype sharing among donors was expected to be affected by sequencing depth. Because the study included only a small number of donors, the genetic and exposure-history diversity represented was limited. Higher generation probabilities were observed for clonotypes shared by all four sorted-subset donors than for non-shared clonotypes. Naive subsets generally had larger estimated clonotype richness than memory subsets.

Donors were healthy HIV-negative adults with no recently reported acute infections or vaccinations. All donors were Caucasian adults living in Nashville, Tennessee, USA. CD4+ T cells were enriched by magnetic negative selection; naive cells were then positively selected on CD45RA, and the negative fraction formed the memory subset. After blood collection by leukapheresis, PBMCs were isolated using Ficoll-Histopaque density gradient centrifugation and then cryopreserved in the vapor phase of liquid nitrogen. Analytical flow cytometry was used to check the purity and quantity of each magnetically sorted T cell population. From each sorted fraction, genomic DNA was isolated and quantified by UV absorbance on a Nanodrop 2000c. About this clone: Its antigen has not been determined. Base quality data are lacking; no much larger clone is found one base away.

Using the deep immunoSEQ assay, multiplex PCR amplified TCR CDR3 regions from genomic DNA. Extracted genomic DNA from each cell subset was distributed evenly across all wells of several immunoSEQ 96-well plates, and each plate was treated as a replicate. For sorted subsets, 200 ng of genomic DNA, equivalent to 25,000 to 30,000 T cell genomes, went into each replicate PCR. Purified libraries were quantified with a Qubit 3.0 fluorometer, sized on a Bioanalyzer 2100, and re-quantified with the KAPA Library Quantification kit. Every immunoSEQ 96-well plate was sequenced on a separate single-read 150-cycle Illumina NextSeq 550 flow cell. Turning to the authors' computational methods: The immunoSEQ output contained only junctional sequences without quality scores, so filtering could not match that applied to full-length reads. Sequences were annotated with PyIR, a Python wrapper for IgBLAST v1.9, and V/J genes and CDR3 were assigned using IMGT germline references. Any read was removed if the V/J assignment was weak (E-value above 1e-6), the CDR3 was missing, or the read contained stop codons, out-of-frame junctions, or ambiguous translated residues. V3J clonotypes were defined as sequences sharing the same inferred V gene, J gene, and CDR3 amino acid sequence. To compute the percentage overlap between repertoires, the number of shared unique clonotypes was divided by the size of the smaller repertoire. Repertoire richness was assessed with RTK rarefaction, the Chao1 estimator, and Recon v2.1 estimates of unobserved clonotypes. OLGA was used to compute generation probabilities for all TCRbeta clonotypes that the gDNA method yielded from a handful of donors. The table comes from immuneACCESS by way of TCRdb, which keeps in-frame sequences with V and J called. Part of the clones is missing from these tables; in studies checked, under half for an unresolved V gene and the rest for unknown reasons. V, J and clone size reflect that table, while D and trimming were determined from the DNA. The sample records some 1.4 million clones, roughly 96% of which are singletons. The biggest ten clones account for roughly 1.1% of the sample.

Sample: naive CD4+ T cells sorted from blood. The cell subset or site label corresponds to: CD45RA+ positively selected. The TCR comes from a man between 25 and 39 years old in good health. The chain links TRBV25-1 with TRBJ2-3, and TRBD2 matches 12 of the central bases. The DNA sequence is TGTGCCAGCGCTAGCGGGAGGGCCCGGAGCACAGATACGCAGTATTTT. This gives the protein CASASGRARSTDTQYF.